The 20 T cell receptor beta chains below come from one sample, sequenced in a study of control samples from healthy donors and cancer patients. The protocol was immunoSEQ multiplex PCR, while the TCRdb copy is restricted to in-frame clones and leaves out a portion. The repertoire holds about 120,000 clones, roughly nine tenths seen once, with approximately 1.1% in the top ten. Material: PBMCs. The receptor source for this set is a woman aged 45-65 years with colorectal cancer.

This clone showed up just a few times. V gene TRBV7-9 combines with J gene TRBJ2-1; no firm D call. In germline, CDR1 is SEHNR, CDR2 FQNEAQ (reference sequence). V shed 0 bases and J shed 9 bases, with 15 bases lying between them. CDR3 length equals 15 residues. This CDR3 is CASSLASHYQSEQFF. The DNA of the CDR3 is TGTGCCAGCAGCTTAGCATCCCACTACCAGAGTGAGCAGTTCTTC.

The chain joins TRBV14 to TRBJ1-4; D not resolved. Germline CDR1 SGHDN, CDR2 FVKESK. Between the trimmed V and J ends, which lost 4 bases and 4 bases, there was a span of 16 bases. The CDR3 has 16 residues. The DNA of the CDR3 is TGTGCCAGCAGCCCCGCCGATCGGGGTGGTAATGAAAAACTGTTTTTT. Protein sequence: CASSPADRGGNEKLFF.

The chain recombines TRBV3-1 (or the pseudogene TRBV3-2) with TRBJ1-5; TRBD1 is a possible D gene (5 bases). V was pared by 4 bases and J by 0 bases, with 16 bases between. Germline loops: CDR1 LGHDT, CDR2 YNNKEL (reference sequence). This CDR3 has 17 amino acids. CDR3 in DNA: TGTGCCAGCAGCCTGTCTGGGGGGGGGTATAGCAATCAGCCCCAGCATTTT. It yields the protein CASSLSGGGYSNQPQHF.

V is TRBV25-1 and J is TRBJ1-1; TRBD1 might be the D (5 bases). Trimming shortened V by 6 bases and J by 4 bases, and 15 bases separated the two germline ends. The CDR3 contains 14 residues. Per the germline V gene, CDR1 is MGHDK and CDR2 is SYGVNS. The CDR3 sequence: CASRRGGAGTEAFF. The CDR3 region has the DNA TGTGCCAGCAGGCGGGGAGGGGCTGGCACTGAAGCTTTCTTT.

V is TRBV27 and J is TRBJ1-2; unclear D gene. V shed 5 bases and J shed 7 bases, with 14 bases lying between them. The CDR3 length is 13 residues. Germline V gene lookup returns CDR1 MNHEY and CDR2 SMNVEV (reference sequence). The CDR3 spells CASSPPAGSGYTF. The CDR3 nucleotides read TGTGCCAGCAGTCCCCCGGCGGGGTCTGGCTACACCTTC.

The chain couples TRBV28 to TRBJ1-1; D remains ambiguous. The ends were cut back, 1 base at V and 7 bases at J, with 4 bases in the middle. Germline V lookup: CDR1 MDHEN, CDR2 SYDVKM. This CDR3 comprises 11 residues. The CDR3 spells CASSLYREAFF. Here the CDR3 DNA reads TGTGCCAGCAGTTTATACCGTGAAGCTTTCTTT.

This clone turned up a few times. V gene TRBV5-6 combines with J gene TRBJ1-3; 8 nucleotides line up with TRBD1. With 4 bases clipped from V and 2 bases from J, the junction kept 2 bases outside the gene matches. CDR1 SGHDT and CDR2 YYEEEE come from the germline V gene. This CDR3 is built from 14 residues. CDR3 protein: CASSETGAGNTIYF. The CDR3 DNA reads as TGTGCCAGCAGCGAGACAGGGGCTGGAAACACCATATATTTT.

This clone showed up just once. The V call is TRBV19, the J call TRBJ1-2; 8 bases align to TRBD1. In germline, CDR1 is LNHDA, CDR2 SQIVND (reference sequence). CDR3 size: 16 residues. V was clipped by 3 bases and J by 4 bases; unmatched bases: 10. The CDR3 sequence: CASSMESGQGGYGYTF. CDR3 coding DNA: TGTGCCAGTAGTATGGAAAGCGGACAGGGCGGCTATGGCTACACCTTC.

This rearrangement joins TRBV21-1 to TRBJ2-2. TRBV21-1 is assigned pseudogene status. The CDR3 is 14 residues long. In DNA form, the CDR3 reads TGTGCCAGCAGCAAAGGGATGGCCACCGGGGAGCTGTTTTTT. As protein: CASSKGMATGELFF.

The rearrangement uses TRBV28 and TRBJ1-1; 7 bases are shared with TRBD1. The germline CDR1 and CDR2 sequences are MDHEN and SYDVKM. J gave up 6 bases and V 7 bases, and 14 bases lay outside the gene matches. This CDR3 is built from 15 residues. The CDR3 region has the DNA TGTGCCAGCACCCCCGGGACAGTTGTATTCGCTGAAGCTTTCTTT. Translated, it gives CASTPGTVVFAEAFF.

The genes are TRBV7-8 and TRBJ1-6; no definite D call. V lost 0 bases, J lost 7 bases, and 10 bases lay in between. Germline V gene data show CDR1 as SGHVS and CDR2 as FQNEAQ. This CDR3 has 15 residues. The CDR3 DNA follows: TGTGCCAGCAGCTTAGCGCGGGGAACGAATTCACCCCTCCACTTT. This encodes CASSLARGTNSPLHF.

This clone was observed a few times. The CDR3 protein is CASRGRGWDTGELFF. The CDR3 nucleotides are TGTGCCAGCAGAGGTCGAGGGTGGGACACCGGGGAGCTGTTTTTT. The chain links TRBV6-5 to TRBJ2-2; maybe TRBD2 (5 bases). V was pared by 6 bases and J by 3 bases, with 14 bases between. The CDR3 is 15 amino acids. CDR1 and CDR2 from the germline V gene are MNHEY and SVGAGI.

V is TRBV29-1 and J is TRBJ1-5; unclear D gene. Germline loops: CDR1 SQVTM, CDR2 ANQGSEA. The CDR3 loop spans 15 amino acids. The ends were cut back, 6 bases at V and 2 bases at J, with 17 bases in the middle. The CDR3 DNA reads as TGCAGCGTATCTGATGGGGTTTTGGGCAATCAGCCCCAGCATTTT. Amino acid sequence: CSVSDGVLGNQPQHF. The full variable domain, with the rest looked up from reference TRBV29-1 and TRBJ1-5, is SAVISQKPSRDICQRGTSLTIQCQVDSQVTMMFWYRQQPGQSLTLIATANQGSEATYESGFVIDKFPISRPNLTFSTLTVSNMSPEDSSIYLCSVSDGVLGNQPQHFGDGTRLSIL.

CDR3 DNA: TGCAGCGGCAGGGGTACAGGGGTAGGCAATGAGCAGTTCTTC. Protein sequence: CSGRGTGVGNEQFF. The chain couples TRBV29-1 to TRBJ2-1; 7 nucleotides line up with TRBD1. Germline V gives CDR1 SQVTM, CDR2 ANQGSEA. V was pared by 7 bases and J by 6 bases, with 12 bases of the junction left unmatched. The CDR3 consists of 14 residues.

This clone was seen only once. V usage is TRBV4-1 and J usage is TRBJ2-3, with D perhaps matching TRBD1 or TRBD2 (5 bases each). The CDR3 totals 16 residues. In germline, CDR1 is MGHRA, CDR2 YSYEKL. Trimming cost V 1 base and J 1 base, with 12 bases left between them. CDR3 sequence reads: CASSQAGRGGTDTQYF. For the CDR3, the DNA is TGCGCCAGCAGCCAAGCTGGCCGAGGGGGCACAGATACGCAGTATTTT.

This chain uses TRBV2 with TRBJ1-2; 7 nucleotides line up with TRBD1. The V gene's germline CDR1 is SNHLY and CDR2 FYNNEI. Germline trimming cut 6 bases from V and 3 bases from J; bases unmatched to any gene: 7. The length of the CDR3 is 14 residues. The CDR3 is CASRGQPGDYGYTF. CDR3 bases: TGTGCCAGCAGGGGACAGCCGGGGGACTATGGCTACACCTTC. Full variable domain (rest looked up from reference TRBV2 and TRBJ1-2): EPEVTQTPSHQVTQMGQEVILRCVPISNHLYFYWYRQILGQKVEFLVSFYNNEISEKSEIFDDQFSVERPDGSNFTLKIRSTKLEDSAMYFCASRGQPGDYGYTFGSGTRLTVV.

This clone was counted a few times. CDR3 sequence (DNA): TGTGCCAGCAGCTTGAGTGGCGAGCAGTACTTC. It codes for CASSLSGEQYF. The chain links TRBV11-2 to TRBJ2-7, with unresolved D. V was trimmed by 3 bases and J by 6 bases, leaving 6 bases between them. The CDR3 extends over 11 amino acids. Germline V gene lookup returns CDR1 SGHAT and CDR2 FQNNGV.

The genes are TRBV30 and TRBJ1-1; D remains unclear. The V end lost 1 base, the J end lost 5 bases, and 11 bases lay between the germline ends. Germline-derived CDR1 and CDR2 are GTSNPN and SVGIG (reference sequence). There are 13 residues in the CDR3. This CDR3 reads CAWSDIGRTEAFF. In DNA form, the CDR3 reads TGTGCCTGGAGTGACATAGGGCGAACTGAAGCTTTCTTT.

The rearrangement uses TRBV11-1 and TRBJ1-1; 9 bases line up with TRBD1. Unmatched junction bases numbered 6, after V lost 6 bases and J lost 4 bases. The CDR3 runs 14 residues. CDR1 SGHAT and CDR2 FQDESV come from the germline V gene (reference sequence). CDR3 region: CASSLQGARTEAFF. DNA for the CDR3: TGTGCCAGCAGTTTACAGGGGGCCCGCACTGAAGCTTTCTTT. The complete variable domain, with remaining parts taken from reference TRBV11-1 and TRBJ1-1, reads EAEVAQSPRYKITEKSQAVAFWCDPISGHATLYWYRQILGQGPELLVQFQDESVVDDSQLPKDRFSAERLKGVDSTLKIQPAELGDSAMYLCASSLQGARTEAFFGQGTRLTVV.

Here the CDR3 DNA reads TGTGCCAGCAGCCAATCACGGACAGGGGGAACTGAAGCTTTCTTT. This codes for CASSQSRTGGTEAFF. The chain carries TRBV14 and TRBJ1-1, with 10 bases aligning to TRBD1. V shed 2 bases and J 5 bases; nucleotides not matched to a gene: 5. Germline V gene sequence: CDR1 SGHDN, CDR2 FVKESK. CDR3 length equals 15 residues.